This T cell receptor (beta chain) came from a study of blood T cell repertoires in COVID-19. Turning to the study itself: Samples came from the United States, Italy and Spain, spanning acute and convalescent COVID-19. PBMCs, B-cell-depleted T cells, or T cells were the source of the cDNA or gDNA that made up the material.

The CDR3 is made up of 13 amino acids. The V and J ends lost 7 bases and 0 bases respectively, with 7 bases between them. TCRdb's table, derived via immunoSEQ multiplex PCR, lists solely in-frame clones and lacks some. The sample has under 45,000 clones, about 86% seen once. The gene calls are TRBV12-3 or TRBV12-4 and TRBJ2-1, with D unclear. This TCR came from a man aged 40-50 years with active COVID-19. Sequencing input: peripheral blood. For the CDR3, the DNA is TGTGCCAGCACGCGGAGCTCCTACAATGAGCAGTTCTTC. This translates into CASTRSSYNEQFF.